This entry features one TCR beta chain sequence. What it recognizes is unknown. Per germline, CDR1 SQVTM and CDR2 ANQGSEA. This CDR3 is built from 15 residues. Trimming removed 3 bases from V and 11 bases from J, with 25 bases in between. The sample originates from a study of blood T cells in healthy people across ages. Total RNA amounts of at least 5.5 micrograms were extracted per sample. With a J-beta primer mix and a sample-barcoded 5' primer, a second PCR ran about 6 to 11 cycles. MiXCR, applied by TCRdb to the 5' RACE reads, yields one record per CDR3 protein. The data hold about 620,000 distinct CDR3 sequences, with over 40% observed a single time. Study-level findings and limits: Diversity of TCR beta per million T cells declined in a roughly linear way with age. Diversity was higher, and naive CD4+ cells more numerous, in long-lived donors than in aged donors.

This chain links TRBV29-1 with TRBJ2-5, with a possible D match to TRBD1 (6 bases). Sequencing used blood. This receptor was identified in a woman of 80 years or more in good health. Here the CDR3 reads CSVDRTEVWKDEQYF. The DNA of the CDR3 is TGCAGCGTTGACCGGACAGAAGTTTGGAAGGATGAGCAGTACTTC.